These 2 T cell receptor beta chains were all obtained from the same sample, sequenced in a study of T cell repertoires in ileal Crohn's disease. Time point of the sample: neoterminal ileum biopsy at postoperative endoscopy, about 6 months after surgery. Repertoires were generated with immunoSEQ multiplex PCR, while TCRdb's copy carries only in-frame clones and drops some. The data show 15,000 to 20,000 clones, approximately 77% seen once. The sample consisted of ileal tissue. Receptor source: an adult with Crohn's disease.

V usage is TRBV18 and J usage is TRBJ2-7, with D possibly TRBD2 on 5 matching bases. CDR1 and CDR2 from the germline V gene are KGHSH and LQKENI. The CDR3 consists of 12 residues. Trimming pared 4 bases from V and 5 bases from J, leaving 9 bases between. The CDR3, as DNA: TGTGCCAGCTCACAGGAGGTAAACGAGCAGTACTTC. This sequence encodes CASSQEVNEQYF. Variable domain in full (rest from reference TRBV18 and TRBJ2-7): NAGVMQNPRHLVRRRGQEARLRCSPMKGHSHVYWYRQLPEEGLKFMVYLQKENIIDESGMPKERFSAEFPKEGPSILRIQQVVRGDSAAYFCASSQEVNEQYFGPGTRLTVT.

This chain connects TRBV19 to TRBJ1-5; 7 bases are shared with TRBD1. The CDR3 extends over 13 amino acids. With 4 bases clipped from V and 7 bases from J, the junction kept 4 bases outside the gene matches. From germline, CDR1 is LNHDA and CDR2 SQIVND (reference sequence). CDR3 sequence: CASSKGAGQPQHF. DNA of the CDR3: TGTGCCAGTAGTAAGGGGGCAGGGCAGCCCCAGCATTTT.